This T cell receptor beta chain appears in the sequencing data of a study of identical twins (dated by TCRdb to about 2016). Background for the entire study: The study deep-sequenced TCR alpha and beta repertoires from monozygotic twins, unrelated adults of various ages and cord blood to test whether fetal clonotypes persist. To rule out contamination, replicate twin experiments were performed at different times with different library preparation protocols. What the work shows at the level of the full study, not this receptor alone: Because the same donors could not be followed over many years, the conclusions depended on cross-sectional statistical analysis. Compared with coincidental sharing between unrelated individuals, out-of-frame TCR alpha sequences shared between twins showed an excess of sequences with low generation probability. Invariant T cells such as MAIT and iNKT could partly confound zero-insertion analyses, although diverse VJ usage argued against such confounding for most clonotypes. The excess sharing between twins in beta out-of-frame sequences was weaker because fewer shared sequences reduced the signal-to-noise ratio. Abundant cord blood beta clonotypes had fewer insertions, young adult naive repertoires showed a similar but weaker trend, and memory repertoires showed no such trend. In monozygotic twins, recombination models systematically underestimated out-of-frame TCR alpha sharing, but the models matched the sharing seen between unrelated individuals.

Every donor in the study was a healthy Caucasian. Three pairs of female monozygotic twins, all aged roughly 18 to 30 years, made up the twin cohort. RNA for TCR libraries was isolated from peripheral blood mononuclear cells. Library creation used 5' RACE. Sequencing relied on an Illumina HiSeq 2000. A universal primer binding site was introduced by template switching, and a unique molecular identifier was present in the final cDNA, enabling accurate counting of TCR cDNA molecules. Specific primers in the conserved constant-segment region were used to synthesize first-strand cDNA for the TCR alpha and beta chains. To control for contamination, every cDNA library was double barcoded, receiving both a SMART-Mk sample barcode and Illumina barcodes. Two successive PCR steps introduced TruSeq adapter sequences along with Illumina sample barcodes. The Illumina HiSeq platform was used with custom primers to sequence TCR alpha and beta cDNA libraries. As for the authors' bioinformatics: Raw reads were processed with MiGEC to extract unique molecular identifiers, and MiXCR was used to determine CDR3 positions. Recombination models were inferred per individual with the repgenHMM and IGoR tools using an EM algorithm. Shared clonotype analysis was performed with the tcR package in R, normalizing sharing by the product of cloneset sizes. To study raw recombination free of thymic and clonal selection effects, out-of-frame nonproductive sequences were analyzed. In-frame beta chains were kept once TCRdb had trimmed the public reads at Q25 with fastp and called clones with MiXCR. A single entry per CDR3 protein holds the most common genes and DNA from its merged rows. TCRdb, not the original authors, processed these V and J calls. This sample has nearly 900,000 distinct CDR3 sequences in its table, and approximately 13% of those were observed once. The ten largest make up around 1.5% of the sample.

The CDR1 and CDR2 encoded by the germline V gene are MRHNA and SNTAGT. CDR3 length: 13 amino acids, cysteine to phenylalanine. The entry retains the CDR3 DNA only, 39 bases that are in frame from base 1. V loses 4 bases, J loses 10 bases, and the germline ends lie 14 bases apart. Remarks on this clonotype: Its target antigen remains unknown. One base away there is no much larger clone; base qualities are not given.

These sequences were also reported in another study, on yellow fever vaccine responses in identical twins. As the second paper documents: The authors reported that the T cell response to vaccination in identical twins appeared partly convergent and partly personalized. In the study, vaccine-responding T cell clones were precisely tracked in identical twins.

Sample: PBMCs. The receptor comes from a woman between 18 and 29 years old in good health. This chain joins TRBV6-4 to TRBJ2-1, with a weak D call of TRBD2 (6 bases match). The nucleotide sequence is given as TGTGCCAGCAGTGGGACGGGCCGGGAGGAGCAGTTCTTC. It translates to CASSGTGREEQFF.